This is a list of T cell receptor beta chains from one sample in a study of shared T cell receptors in the human thymus. The table came from immunoSEQ multiplex PCR; TCRdb's copy has only in-frame clones and leaves some out. The sample has hundreds of thousands of clones, about 87% seen once. These data are also associated with another study on human thymus T cells.

Sequencing input: thymocytes. The source is a boy less than two years old with a congenital heart defect. Both conserved end residues are part of each CDR3.

V	CDR3
TRBV11-2	CASSLVRNSYYYGYTF
TRBV7-7	CASSPRTDSGNTIYF
TRBV6-4	CASSESGRVYNEQFF
TRBV2	CASSRLGKGDTGELFF
TRBV25-1	CASSEYYRGWPHGYTF
TRBV5-6	CASSLSFSYEQYF
TRBV27	CASSLPGYEQYF
TRBV5-1	CASSHDREIYGYTF
TRBV5-1	CASSFKPTAFRDTDHYEQYF
TRBV6-5	CASSYSILAGANVLTF
TRBV7-3	CASSLKLKGMGSSYNEQFF